The next 9 T cell receptor beta chains were all read from a single sample in a study of shared clonotypes between healthy human individuals. The protocol was immunoSEQ multiplex PCR, while the TCRdb copy is restricted to in-frame clones and leaves out a portion. The sample has about 1.1 million clones, approximately 80% seen once; the top ten hold under 0.65%. The material sequenced was memory CD4+ T cells from PBMCs. Subset of the sample: CD45RA-negative fraction. These receptors came from a young man in good health. Some clones in this sample may be carry-over from other donors' samples.

The genes are TRBV11-3 and TRBJ2-5, with 15 bases lining up with TRBD2. V dropped 5 bases and J dropped 5; count of bases not matched to a gene: 3. In germline, CDR1 is SGHNT, CDR2 YENEEA. The CDR3 covers 15 residues. In DNA, the CDR3 is TGTGCCAGCAGCCCTGGACTAGCGGGAGGGGAGACCCAGTACTTC. It translates to CASSPGLAGGETQYF.

The V gene is TRBV7-2, the J gene TRBJ2-5; 8 nucleotides align to TRBD2. The CDR3 has 16 amino acids. CDR1 and CDR2 from the germline V gene are SGHTA and FQGNSA. V dropped 5 bases and J dropped 2; count of bases not matched to a gene: 10. The CDR3 reads CASSLSGTVRQETQYF. As DNA, the CDR3 is TGTGCCAGCAGCCTTAGCGGGACGGTGAGACAAGAGACCCAGTACTTC.

V and J are TRBV2 and TRBJ2-7, with D unclear. V dropped 7 bases and J dropped 3 bases, with 7 bases sitting between them. The CDR3 consists of 11 residues. Per the germline V gene, CDR1 is SNHLY and CDR2 is FYNNEI. CDR3 sequence reads: CASTKSYEQYF. The CDR3 region has the DNA TGTGCCAGCACGAAGAGCTACGAGCAGTACTTC. Variable domain in full (rest from reference TRBV2 and TRBJ2-7): EPEVTQTPSHQVTQMGQEVILRCVPISNHLYFYWYRQILGQKVEFLVSFYNNEISEKSEIFDDQFSVERPDGSNFTLKIRSTKLEDSAMYFCASTKSYEQYFGPGTRLTVT.

This clone occurred once. The chain has TRBV4-3 and TRBJ1-4; 7 nucleotides agree with TRBD1. The germline V gene has CDR1 LGHNA and CDR2 YSLEER. The length of the CDR3 is 14 residues. Trimming cost V 1 base and J 7 bases; bases outside gene matches: 3. The CDR3 DNA sequence: TGCGCCAGCAGCCAAGCTGGACAGGTTGAAAAACTGTTTTTT. This codes for CASSQAGQVEKLFF.

The chain is built from TRBV5-6 and TRBJ1-2; no clear D gene. Germline V gene lookup returns CDR1 SGHDT and CDR2 YYEEEE. The germline V and J ends were trimmed by 0 bases and 5 bases, with 11 bases remaining between them. The CDR3 contains 14 residues. CDR3 bases: TGTGCCAGCAGCTTGGGCGTAAACGGGTATGGCTACACCTTC. Translating gives CASSLGVNGYGYTF. Combining the CDR3 with reference TRBV5-6 and TRBJ1-2 gives the whole variable domain DAGVTQSPTHLIKTRGQQVTLRCSPKSGHDTVSWYQQALGQGPQFIFQYYEEEERQRGNFPDRFSGHQFPNYSSELNVNALLLGDSALYLCASSLGVNGYGYTFGSGTRLTVV.

This chain links TRBV7-9 with TRBJ1-4; D not resolved. Germline lookup yields CDR1 SEHNR and CDR2 FQNEAQ (reference sequence). With 5 bases removed from V and 13 bases from J, the gap between germline ends came to 29 bases. The CDR3 has 17 residues. The CDR3 spells CASSAASGIPVRLGLFF. DNA of the CDR3: TGTGCCAGCAGCGCAGCTTCCGGGATCCCGGTCCGGTTAGGACTGTTTTTT. The complete variable domain, with remaining parts taken from reference TRBV7-9 and TRBJ1-4, reads DTGVSQNPRHKITKRGQNVTFRCDPISEHNRLYWYRQTLGQGPEFLTYFQNEAQLEKSRLLSDRFSAERPKGSFSTLEIQRTEQGDSAMYLCASSAASGIPVRLGLFFGSGTQLSVL.

The table lists this clone with a count of one. The V gene is TRBV19, the J gene TRBJ1-1; TRBD1 matches at 11 bases. This CDR3 spans 16 amino acids. The ends lost 6 bases at V and 4 bases at J; junction bases unmatched: 10. Per the germline V gene, CDR1 is LNHDA and CDR2 is SQIVND (reference sequence). The CDR3 DNA sequence: TGTGCCAGTAGACCCCAGGACAGGGGGCTAGGCACTGAAGCTTTCTTT. This gives the protein CASRPQDRGLGTEAFF. The full variable domain, its missing parts supplied by reference TRBV19 and TRBJ1-1, is DGGITQSPKYLFRKEGQNVTLSCEQNLNHDAMYWYRQDPGQGLRLIYYSQIVNDFQKGDIAEGYSVSREKKESFPLTVTSAQKNPTAFYLCASRPQDRGLGTEAFFGQGTRLTVV.

This clone occurred once. It is likely a read error: a sequence one base away is far more abundant. CDR3 in amino acids: CASSSPQGNTEAFF. The CDR3, as DNA: TGTGCCAGCAGCTCCCCGCAGGGGAACACTGAAGCTTTCTTT. V and J are TRBV13 and TRBJ1-1; tentative D call: TRBD1 (5 bases). Germline lookup yields CDR1 PRHDT and CDR2 FYEKMQ (reference sequence). Trimming took 4 bases from V and 1 from J, leaving 10 bases between them. The CDR3 runs to 14 residues.

This clone has only one observation. The V call is TRBV2, the J call TRBJ2-6; TRBD1 might be the D (7 bases). Trimming cost V 7 bases and J 0 bases, with 16 bases left between them. The CDR3 consists of 17 residues. The germline CDR1 and CDR2 sequences are SNHLY and FYNNEI. In DNA form, the CDR3 reads TGTGCCAGCAACGGAGGGGGCACACTCTCTGGGGCCAACGTCCTGACTTTC. Its protein product is CASNGGGTLSGANVLTF.